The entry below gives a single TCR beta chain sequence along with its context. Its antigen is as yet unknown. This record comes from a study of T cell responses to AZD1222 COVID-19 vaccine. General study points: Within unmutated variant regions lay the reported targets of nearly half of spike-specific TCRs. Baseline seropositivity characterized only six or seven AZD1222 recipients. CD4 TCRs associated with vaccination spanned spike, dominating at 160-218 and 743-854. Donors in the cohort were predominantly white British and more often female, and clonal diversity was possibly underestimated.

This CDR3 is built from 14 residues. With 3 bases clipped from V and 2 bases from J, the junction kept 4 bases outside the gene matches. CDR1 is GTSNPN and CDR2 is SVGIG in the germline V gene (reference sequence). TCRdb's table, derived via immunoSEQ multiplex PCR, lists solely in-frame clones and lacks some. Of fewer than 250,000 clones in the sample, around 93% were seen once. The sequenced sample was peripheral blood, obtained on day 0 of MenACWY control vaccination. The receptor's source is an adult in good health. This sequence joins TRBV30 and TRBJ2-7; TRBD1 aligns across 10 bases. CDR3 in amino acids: CAWRRQGATYEQYF. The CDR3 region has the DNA TGTGCCTGGAGAAGACAGGGGGCCACCTACGAGCAGTACTTC.